This record concerns one T cell receptor (beta chain) sequence. The data originate from a study of blood T cell repertoires in COVID-19. Turning to the study itself: Samples taken during acute and convalescent COVID-19 were collected in the United States, Italy and Spain. Sources were T cells, B-cell-depleted T cells, or PBMCs; the material itself was cDNA or gDNA.

As originally analysed: Reference gene primer amplification gave nucleated cell count estimates. The method was immunoSEQ multiplex PCR; TCRdb's version includes in-frame clones alone and lacks a portion of them. V, J and clone size are those of that table, while D and trimming were read from the DNA. The sample yields around 250,000 clones, 80% to 90% seen once. The V gene lost 2 bases and the J gene lost 6 bases, with 10 bases spanning the gap. CDR1 is MNHEY, CDR2 SMNVEV, per germline (reference sequence). The CDR3 consists of 14 residues. The rearrangement joins TRBV27 to TRBJ2-2; D remains ambiguous. The sample taken for sequencing was peripheral blood. The clonotype originates from a man in his sixties with acute or convalescent COVID-19. The chain's CDR3 is CASSLQPVSGELFF. The CDR3, as DNA: TGTGCCAGCAGTTTACAACCGGTATCCGGGGAGCTGTTTTTT.